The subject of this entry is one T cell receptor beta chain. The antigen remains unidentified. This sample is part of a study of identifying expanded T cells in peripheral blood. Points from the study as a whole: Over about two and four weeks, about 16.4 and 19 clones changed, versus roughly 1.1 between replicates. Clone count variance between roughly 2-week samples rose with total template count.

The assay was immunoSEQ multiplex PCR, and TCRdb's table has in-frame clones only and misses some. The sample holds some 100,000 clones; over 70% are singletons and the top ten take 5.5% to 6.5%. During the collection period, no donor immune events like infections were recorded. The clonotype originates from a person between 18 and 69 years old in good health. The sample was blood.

Written as DNA, the CDR3 is TGTGCCAGTAGTATACTTTTTTCCGCAGGGGGTAGTGGCTATGGCTACACCTTC. It codes for CASSILFSAGGSGYGYTF. The chain uses TRBV19 and TRBJ1-2; TRBD1 agrees at 7 bases. Trimming removed 2 bases from V and 4 bases from J; junction bases left unmatched: 16. In germline, CDR1 is LNHDA, CDR2 SQIVND (reference sequence). The CDR3 is 18 residues long.